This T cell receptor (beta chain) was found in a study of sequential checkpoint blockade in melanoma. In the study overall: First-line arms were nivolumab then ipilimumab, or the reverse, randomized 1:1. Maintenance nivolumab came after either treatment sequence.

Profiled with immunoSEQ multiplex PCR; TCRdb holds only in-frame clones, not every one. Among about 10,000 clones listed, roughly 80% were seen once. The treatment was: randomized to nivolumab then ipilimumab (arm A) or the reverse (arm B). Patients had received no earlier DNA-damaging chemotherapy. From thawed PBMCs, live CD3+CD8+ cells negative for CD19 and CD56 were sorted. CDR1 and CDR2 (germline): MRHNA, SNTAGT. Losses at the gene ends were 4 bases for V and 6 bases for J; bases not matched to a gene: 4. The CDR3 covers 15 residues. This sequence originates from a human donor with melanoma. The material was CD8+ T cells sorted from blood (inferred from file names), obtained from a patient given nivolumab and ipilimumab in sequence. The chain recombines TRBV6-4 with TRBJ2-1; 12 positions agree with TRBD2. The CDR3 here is CASSATSGSGNEQFF. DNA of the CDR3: TGTGCCAGCAGTGCGACTAGCGGGAGTGGCAATGAGCAGTTCTTC.